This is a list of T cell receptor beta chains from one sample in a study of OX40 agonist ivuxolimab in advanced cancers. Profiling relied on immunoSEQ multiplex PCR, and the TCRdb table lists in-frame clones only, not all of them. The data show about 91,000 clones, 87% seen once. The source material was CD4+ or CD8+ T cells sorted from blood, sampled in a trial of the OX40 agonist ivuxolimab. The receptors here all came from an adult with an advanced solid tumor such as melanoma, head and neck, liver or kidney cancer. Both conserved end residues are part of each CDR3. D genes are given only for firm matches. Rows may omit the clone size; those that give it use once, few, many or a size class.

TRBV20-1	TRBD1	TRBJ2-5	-	CSGTVQETQYF	TGCAGCGGGACAGTCCAAGAGACCCAGTACTTC
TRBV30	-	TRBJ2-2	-	CAWNIAAANTGELFF	TGTGCCTGGAATATCGCCGCAGCGAACACCGGGGAGCTGTTTTTT
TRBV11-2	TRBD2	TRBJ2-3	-	CASSMGLEADTQYF	TGTGCCAGCAGCATGGGACTAGAGGCAGATACGCAGTATTTT
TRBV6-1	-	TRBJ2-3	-	CASSEGPPGAGSADTQYF	TGTGCCAGCAGTGAAGGACCCCCGGGGGCAGGGAGTGCAGATACGCAGTATTTT
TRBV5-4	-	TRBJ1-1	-	CASSLVSQGTEAFF	TGTGCCAGCAGCTTGGTTTCTCAGGGAACTGAAGCTTTCTTT
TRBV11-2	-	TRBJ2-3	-	CASSLQGSTDTQYF	TGTGCCAGCAGCCTCCAGGGCTCCACCGATACGCAGTATTTT
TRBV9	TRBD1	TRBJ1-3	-	CASSKTPGQSSGNTIYF	TGTGCCAGCAGCAAAACGCCGGGACAGTCCTCTGGAAACACCATATATTTT
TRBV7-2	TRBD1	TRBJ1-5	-	CASSLGQGLYQPQHF	TGTGCCAGCAGCTTGGGACAGGGACTATATCAGCCCCAGCATTTT
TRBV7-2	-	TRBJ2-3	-	CASSPLATDTQYF	TGTGCCAGCAGCCCGCTGGCAACAGATACGCAGTATTTT
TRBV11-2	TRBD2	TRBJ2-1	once	CASSSGLAHHEQFF	TGTGCCAGCAGCTCGGGACTAGCCCACCATGAGCAGTTCTTC
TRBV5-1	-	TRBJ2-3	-	CASSWGGGGATDTQYF	TGCGCCAGCAGCTGGGGGGGCGGCGGGGCCACAGATACGCAGTATTTT
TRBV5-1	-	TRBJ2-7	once	CASSLVQGYYEQYF	TGCGCCAGCAGCTTGGTTCAGGGTTACTACGAGCAGTACTTC
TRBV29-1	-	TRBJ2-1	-	CSAGFRLNNEQFF	TGCAGCGCGGGCTTTCGCCTTAACAATGAGCAGTTCTTC
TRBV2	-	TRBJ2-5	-	CASSANRGVQETQYF	TGTGCCAGCAGCGCCAATCGGGGAGTCCAAGAGACCCAGTACTTC
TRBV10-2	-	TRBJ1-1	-	CASGGVLGTEAFF	TGCGCCAGCGGGGGGGTCCTAGGCACTGAAGCTTTCTTT
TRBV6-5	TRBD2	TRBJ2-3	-	CASSRGLAGGTQYF	TGTGCCAGCAGTCGGGGACTAGCGGGCGGTACGCAGTATTTT
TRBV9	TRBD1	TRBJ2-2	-	CASSVASQGAIGELFF	TGTGCCAGCAGCGTAGCTAGTCAGGGGGCAATCGGGGAGCTGTTTTTT
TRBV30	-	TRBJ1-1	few	CAWSVDAGKAFF	TGTGCCTGGAGTGTCGACGCAGGCAAAGCTTTCTTT
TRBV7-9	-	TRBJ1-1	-	CASTLGTVNTEAFF	TGTGCCAGCACCTTAGGAACAGTAAACACTGAAGCTTTCTTT
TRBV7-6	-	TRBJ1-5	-	CASSPTVYSNQPQHF	TGTGCCAGCAGCCCCACAGTTTATAGCAATCAGCCCCAGCATTTT
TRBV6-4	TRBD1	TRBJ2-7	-	CASSIRTGNEQYF	TGTGCCAGCAGTATCCGGACAGGGAACGAGCAGTACTTC